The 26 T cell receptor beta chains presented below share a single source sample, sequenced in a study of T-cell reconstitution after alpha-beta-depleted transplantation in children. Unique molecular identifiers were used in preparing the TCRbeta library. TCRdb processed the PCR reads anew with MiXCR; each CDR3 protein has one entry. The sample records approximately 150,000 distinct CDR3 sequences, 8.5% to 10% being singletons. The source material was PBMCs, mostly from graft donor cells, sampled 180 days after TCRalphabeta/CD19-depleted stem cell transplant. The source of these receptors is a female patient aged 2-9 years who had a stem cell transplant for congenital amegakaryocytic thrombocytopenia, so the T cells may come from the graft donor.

The CDR3, as DNA: TGCGCCAGCAGCTGGGGGACTAACCAAGAGACCCAGTACTTC. It yields the protein CASSWGTNQETQYF. The chain couples TRBV5-1 to TRBJ2-5; 7 nucleotides agree with TRBD2. The CDR3 extends over 14 amino acids. The V and J ends lost 3 bases and 0 bases, in that order; junction bases with no gene match: 2. The germline CDR1 and CDR2 sequences are SGHRS and YFSETQ.

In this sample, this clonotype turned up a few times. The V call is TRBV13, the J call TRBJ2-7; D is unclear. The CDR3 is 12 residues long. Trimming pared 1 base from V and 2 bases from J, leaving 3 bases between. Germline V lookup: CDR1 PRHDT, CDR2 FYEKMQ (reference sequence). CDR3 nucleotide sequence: TGTGCCAGCAGCTTAGCGGCCTACGAGCAGTACTTC. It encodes CASSLAAYEQYF.

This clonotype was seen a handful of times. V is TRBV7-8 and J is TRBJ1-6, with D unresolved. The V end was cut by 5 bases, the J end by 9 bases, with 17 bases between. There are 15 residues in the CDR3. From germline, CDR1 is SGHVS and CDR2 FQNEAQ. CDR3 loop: CASSPSRESASPLHF. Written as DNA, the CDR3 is TGTGCCAGCAGCCCCAGTAGGGAGTCGGCTTCACCCCTCCACTTT.

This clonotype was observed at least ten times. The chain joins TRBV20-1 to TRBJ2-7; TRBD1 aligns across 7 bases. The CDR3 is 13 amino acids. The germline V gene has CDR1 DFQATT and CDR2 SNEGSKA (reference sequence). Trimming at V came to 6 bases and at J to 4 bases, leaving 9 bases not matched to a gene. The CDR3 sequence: CSAPEQGFYEQYF. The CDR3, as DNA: TGCAGTGCCCCCGAACAGGGGTTTTACGAGCAGTACTTC.

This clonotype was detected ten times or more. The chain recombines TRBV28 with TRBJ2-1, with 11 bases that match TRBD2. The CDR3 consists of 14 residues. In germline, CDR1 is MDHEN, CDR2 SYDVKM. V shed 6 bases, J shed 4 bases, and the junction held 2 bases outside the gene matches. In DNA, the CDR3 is TGTGCCAGCAGGGGACTAGCGGAATACAATGAGCAGTTCTTC. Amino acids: CASRGLAEYNEQFF.

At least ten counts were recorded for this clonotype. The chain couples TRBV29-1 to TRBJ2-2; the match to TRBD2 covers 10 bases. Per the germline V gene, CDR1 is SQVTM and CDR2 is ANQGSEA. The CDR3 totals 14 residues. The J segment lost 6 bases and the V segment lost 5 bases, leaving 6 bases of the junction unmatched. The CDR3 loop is CSVRPAGGAGELFF. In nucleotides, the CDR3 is TGCAGCGTTCGGCCAGCGGGGGGGGCCGGGGAGCTGTTTTTT.

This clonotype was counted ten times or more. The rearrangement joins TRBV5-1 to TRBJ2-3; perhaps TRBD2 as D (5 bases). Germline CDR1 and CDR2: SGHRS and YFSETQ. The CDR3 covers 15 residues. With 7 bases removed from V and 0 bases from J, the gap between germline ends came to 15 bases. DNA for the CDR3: TGCGCCAGCCGGGAAGACACTACCAGCACAGATACGCAGTATTTT. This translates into CASREDTTSTDTQYF. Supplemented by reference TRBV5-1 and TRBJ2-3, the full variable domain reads KAGVTQTPRYLIKTRGQQVTLSCSPISGHRSVSWYQQTPGQGLQFLFEYFSETQRNKGNFPGRFSGRQFSNSRSEMNVSTLELGDSALYLCASREDTTSTDTQYFGPGTRLTVL.

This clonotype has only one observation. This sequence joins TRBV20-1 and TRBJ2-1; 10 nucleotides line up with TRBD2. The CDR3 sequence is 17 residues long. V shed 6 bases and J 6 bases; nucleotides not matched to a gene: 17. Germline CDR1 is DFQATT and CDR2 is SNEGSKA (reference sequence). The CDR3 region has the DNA TGCAGTGCGCGCGGACTAGCGGACCAGCGGAGACTCAATGAGCAGTTCTTC. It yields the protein CSARGLADQRRLNEQFF.

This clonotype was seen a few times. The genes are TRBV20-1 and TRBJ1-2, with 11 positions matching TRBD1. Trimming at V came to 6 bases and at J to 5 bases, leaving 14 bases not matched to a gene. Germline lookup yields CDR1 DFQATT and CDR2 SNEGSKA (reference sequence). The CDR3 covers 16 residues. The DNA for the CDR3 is TGCAGTGCGCGGACAGGGGGCTTAGGGATTTGGTATGGCTACACCTTC. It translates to CSARTGGLGIWYGYTF.

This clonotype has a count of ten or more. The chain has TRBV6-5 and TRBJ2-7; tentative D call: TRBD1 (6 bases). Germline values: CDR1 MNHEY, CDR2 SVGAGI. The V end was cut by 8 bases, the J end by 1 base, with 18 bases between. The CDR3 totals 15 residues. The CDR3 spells CASVGGWGPSYEQYF. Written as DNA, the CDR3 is TGTGCCAGCGTTGGTGGTTGGGGGCCTTCCTACGAGCAGTACTTC.

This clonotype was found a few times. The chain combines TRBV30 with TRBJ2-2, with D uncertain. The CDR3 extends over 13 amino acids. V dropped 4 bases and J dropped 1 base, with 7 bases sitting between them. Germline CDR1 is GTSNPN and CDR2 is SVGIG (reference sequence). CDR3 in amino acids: CAWNYRNTGELFF. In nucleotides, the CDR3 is TGTGCCTGGAACTACCGGAACACCGGGGAGCTGTTTTTT.

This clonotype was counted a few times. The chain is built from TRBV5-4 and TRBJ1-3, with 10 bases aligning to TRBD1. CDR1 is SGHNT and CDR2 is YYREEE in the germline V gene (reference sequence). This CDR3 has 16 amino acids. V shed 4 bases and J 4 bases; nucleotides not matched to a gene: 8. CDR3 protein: CASSPTGTGVGNTIYF. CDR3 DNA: TGTGCCAGCAGCCCCACCGGGACAGGGGTCGGAAACACCATATATTTT.

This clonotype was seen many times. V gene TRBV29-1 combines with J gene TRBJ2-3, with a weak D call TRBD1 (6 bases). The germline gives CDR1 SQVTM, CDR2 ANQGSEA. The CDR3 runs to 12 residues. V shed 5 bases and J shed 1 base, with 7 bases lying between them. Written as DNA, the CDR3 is TGCAGCGTTCGACAGGGCACAGATACGCAGTATTTT. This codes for CSVRQGTDTQYF.

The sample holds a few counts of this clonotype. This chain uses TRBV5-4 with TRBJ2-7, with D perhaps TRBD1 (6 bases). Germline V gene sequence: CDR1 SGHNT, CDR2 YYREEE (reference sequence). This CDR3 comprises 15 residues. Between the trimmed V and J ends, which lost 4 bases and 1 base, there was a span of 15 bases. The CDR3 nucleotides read TGTGCCAGCAGCCCAGGGGCGCCGGATTCCTACGAGCAGTACTTC. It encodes CASSPGAPDSYEQYF.

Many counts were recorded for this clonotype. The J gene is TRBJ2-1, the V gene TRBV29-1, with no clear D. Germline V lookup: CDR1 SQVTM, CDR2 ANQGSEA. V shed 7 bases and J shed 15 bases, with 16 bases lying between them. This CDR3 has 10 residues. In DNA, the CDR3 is TGCAGCGCCTTCGAGACTGTATCGTTCTTC. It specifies CSAFETVSFF.

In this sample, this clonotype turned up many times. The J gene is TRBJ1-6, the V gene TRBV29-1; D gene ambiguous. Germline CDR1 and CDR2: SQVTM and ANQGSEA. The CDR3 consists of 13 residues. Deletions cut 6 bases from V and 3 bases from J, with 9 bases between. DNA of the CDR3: TGCAGCGTCCGGACTGGCTATAATTCACCCCTCCACTTT. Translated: CSVRTGYNSPLHF. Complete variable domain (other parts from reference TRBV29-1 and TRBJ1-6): SAVISQKPSRDICQRGTSLTIQCQVDSQVTMMFWYRQQPGQSLTLIATANQGSEATYESGFVIDKFPISRPNLTFSTLTVSNMSPEDSSIYLCSVRTGYNSPLHFGNGTRLTVT.

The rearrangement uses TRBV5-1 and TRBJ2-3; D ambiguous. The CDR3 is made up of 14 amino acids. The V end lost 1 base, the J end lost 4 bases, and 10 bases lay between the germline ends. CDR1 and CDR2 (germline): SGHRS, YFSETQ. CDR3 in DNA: TGCGCCAGCAGCTTGAGGAAAGGGCCAGATACGCAGTATTTT. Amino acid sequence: CASSLRKGPDTQYF.

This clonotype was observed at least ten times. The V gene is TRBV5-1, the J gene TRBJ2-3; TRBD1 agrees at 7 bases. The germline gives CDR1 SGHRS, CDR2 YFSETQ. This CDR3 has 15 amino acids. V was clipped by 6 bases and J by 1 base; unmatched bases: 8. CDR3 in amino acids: CASTNRGPGTDTQYF. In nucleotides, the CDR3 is TGCGCCAGCACCAACAGGGGCCCTGGCACAGATACGCAGTATTTT.

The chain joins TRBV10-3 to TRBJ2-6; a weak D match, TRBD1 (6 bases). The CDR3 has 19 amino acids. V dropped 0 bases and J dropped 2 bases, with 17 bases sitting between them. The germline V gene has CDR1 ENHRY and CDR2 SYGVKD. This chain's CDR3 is CAISESEMGAEPGANVLTF. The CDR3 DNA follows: TGTGCCATCAGTGAGTCCGAGATGGGGGCTGAACCTGGGGCCAACGTCCTGACTTTC.

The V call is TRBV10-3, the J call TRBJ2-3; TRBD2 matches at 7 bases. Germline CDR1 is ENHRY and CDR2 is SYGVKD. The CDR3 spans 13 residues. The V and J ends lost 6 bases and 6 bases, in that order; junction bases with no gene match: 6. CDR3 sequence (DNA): TGTGCCATCAGCCGGGAGGTGGGTGATACGCAGTATTTT. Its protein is CAISREVGDTQYF.

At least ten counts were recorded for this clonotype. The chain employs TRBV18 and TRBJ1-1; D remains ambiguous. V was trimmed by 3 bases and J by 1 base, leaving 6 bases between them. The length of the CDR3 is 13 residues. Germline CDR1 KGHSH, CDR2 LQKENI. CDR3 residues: CASSPLGNTEAFF. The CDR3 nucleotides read TGTGCCAGCTCACCCCTAGGGAACACTGAAGCTTTCTTT.

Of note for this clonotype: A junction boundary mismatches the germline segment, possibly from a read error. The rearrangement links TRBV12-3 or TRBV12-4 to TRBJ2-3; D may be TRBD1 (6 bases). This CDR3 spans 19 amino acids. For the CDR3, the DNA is TGTACCAGCAGTTTCCGGGACAAATTCTTCAGAGTAAACAAAGATACGCAGTATTTT. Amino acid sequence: CTSSFRDKFFRVNKDTQYF.

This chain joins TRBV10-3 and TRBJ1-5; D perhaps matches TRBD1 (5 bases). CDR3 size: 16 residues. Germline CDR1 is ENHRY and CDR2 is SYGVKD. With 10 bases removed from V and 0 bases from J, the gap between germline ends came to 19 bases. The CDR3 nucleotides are TGTGCCAGGAAGCAGCGGGACGGATATAGCAATCAGCCCCAGCATTTT. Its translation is CARKQRDGYSNQPQHF.

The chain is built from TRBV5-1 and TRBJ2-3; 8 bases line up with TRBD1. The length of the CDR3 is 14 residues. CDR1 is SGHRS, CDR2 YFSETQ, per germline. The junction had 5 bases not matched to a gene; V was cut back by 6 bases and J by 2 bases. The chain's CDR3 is CASNRQGTTDTQYF. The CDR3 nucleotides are TGCGCCAGCAACAGACAGGGGACCACAGATACGCAGTATTTT.

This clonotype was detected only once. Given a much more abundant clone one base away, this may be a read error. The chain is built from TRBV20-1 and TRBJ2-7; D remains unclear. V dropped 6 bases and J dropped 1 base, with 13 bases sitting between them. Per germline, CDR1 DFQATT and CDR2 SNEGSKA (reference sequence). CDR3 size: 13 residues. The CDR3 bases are TGCAGTGCCGGCCACGGCCTATCCTACGAGCAGTACTTC. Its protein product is CSAGHGLSYEQYF.

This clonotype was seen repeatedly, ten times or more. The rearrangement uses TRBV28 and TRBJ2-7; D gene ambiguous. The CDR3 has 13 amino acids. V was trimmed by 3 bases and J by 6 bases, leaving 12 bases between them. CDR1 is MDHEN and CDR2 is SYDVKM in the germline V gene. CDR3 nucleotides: TGTGCCAGCAGTTTTGACATCCGGACCGAGCAGTACTTC. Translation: CASSFDIRTEQYF.